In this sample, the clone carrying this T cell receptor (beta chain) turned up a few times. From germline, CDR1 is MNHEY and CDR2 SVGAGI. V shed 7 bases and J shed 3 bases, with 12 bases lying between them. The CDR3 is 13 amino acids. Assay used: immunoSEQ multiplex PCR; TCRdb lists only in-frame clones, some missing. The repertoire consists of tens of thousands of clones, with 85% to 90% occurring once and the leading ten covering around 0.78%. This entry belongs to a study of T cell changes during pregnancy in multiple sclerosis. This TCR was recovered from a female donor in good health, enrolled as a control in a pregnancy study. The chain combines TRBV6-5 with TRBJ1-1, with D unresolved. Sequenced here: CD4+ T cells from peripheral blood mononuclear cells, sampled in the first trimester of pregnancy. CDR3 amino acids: CASISSFDTEAFF. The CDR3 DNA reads TGTGCCAGCATTTCTTCCTTCGACACTGAAGCTTTCTTT.